Each of the 3 T cell receptor beta chains below was sequenced from the same sample in a study of tumor-infiltrating lymphocytes in localized non-small cell lung cancer. Repertoires were generated with immunoSEQ multiplex PCR, while TCRdb's copy carries only in-frame clones and drops some. Here the sample spans over 10,000 clones, roughly 80% being singletons. Sequencing input: uninvolved lung tissue not adjacent to the tumor. The receptor set was obtained from a human donor with non-small cell lung cancer.

The CDR3 nucleotides read TGTGCCAGCAGCCAATACACGGGACTAGCGGGGAGCTACAATGAGCAGTTCTTC. Its protein is CASSQYTGLAGSYNEQFF. The chain links TRBV7-9 to TRBJ2-1; 13 bases are a match to TRBD2. V was clipped by 5 bases and J by 3 bases; unmatched bases: 10. The germline CDR1 and CDR2 sequences are SEHNR and FQNEAQ (reference sequence). The CDR3 sequence is 18 residues long.

The rearrangement joins TRBV4-3 to TRBJ1-2, with D possibly TRBD1 on 5 matching bases. The CDR3 runs to 16 residues. The ends were cut back, 1 base at V and 6 bases at J, with 18 bases in the middle. The germline V gene encodes CDR1 LGHNA and CDR2 YSLEER. The CDR3 loop reads CASSQAPLAGLDGYTF. CDR3 nucleotides: TGCGCCAGCAGCCAAGCCCCCCTGGCAGGGCTTGATGGCTACACCTTC.

In its sample, this clone ranks as medium-sized. Other DNA sequences in this specimen translate into the identical CDR3. This rearrangement joins TRBV29-1 to TRBJ2-1, with TRBD1 identical over 7 bases. Germline V gene lookup returns CDR1 SQVTM and CDR2 ANQGSEA. The V segment lost 0 bases and the J segment 0 bases; nucleotides outside the gene matches: 5. The CDR3 covers 16 residues. The CDR3 nucleotides are TGCAGCGTTGAAGATCCGGACAGGAGCTCCTACAATGAGCAGTTCTTC. Translated, it gives CSVEDPDRSSYNEQFF.